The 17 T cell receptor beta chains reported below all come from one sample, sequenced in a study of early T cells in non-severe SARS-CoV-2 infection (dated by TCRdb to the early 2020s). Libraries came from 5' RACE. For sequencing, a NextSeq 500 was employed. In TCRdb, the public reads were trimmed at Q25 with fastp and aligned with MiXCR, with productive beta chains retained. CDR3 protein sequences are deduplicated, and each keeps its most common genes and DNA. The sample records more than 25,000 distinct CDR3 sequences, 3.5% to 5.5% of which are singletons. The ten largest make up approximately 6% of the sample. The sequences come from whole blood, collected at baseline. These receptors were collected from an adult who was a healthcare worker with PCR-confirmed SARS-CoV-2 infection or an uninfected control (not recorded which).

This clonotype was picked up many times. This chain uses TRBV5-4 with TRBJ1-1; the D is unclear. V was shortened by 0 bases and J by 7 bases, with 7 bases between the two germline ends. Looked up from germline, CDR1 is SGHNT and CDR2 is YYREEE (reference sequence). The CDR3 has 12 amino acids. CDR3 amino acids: CASSLEGFEAFF. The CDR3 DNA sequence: TGTGCCAGCAGCTTGGAGGGTTTTGAAGCTTTCTTT.

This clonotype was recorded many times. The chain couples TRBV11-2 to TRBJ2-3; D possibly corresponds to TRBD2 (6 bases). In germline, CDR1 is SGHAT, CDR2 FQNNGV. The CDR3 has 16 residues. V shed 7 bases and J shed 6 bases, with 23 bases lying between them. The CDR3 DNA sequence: TGTGCCAGCAACCACATTGGACTAAACCCCTGGGATACGCAGTATTTT. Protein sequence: CASNHIGLNPWDTQYF. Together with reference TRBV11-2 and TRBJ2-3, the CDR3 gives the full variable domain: EAGVAQSPRYKIIEKRQSVAFWCNPISGHATLYWYQQILGQGPKLLIQFQNNGVVDDSQLPKDRFSAERLKGVDSTLKIQPAKLEDSAVYLCASNHIGLNPWDTQYFGPGTRLTVL.

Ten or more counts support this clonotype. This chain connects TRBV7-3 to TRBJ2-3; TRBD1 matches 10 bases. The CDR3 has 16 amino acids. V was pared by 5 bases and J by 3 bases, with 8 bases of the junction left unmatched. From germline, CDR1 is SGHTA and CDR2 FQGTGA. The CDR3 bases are TGTGCCAGCAGCCCAGGGGACAGGGGCGTTACAGATACGCAGTATTTT. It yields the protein CASSPGDRGVTDTQYF.

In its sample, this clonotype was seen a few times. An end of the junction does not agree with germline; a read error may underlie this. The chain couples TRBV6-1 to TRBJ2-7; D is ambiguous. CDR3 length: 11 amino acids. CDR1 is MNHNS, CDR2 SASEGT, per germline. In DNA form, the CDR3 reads TGTGCCAGCAGTGTAGGAATCGAGCCCCACTTC. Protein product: CASSVGIEPHF.

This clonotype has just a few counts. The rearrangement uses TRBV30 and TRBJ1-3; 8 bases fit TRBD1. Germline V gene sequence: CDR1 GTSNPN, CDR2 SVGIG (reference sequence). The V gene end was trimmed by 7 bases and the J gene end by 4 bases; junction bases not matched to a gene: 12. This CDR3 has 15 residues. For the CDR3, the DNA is TGTGCCTCCTCGGGACAGGAAGAATTCGGAAACACCATATATTTT. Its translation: CASSGQEEFGNTIYF. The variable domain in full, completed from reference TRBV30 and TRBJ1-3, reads SQTIHQWPATLVQPVGSPLSLECTVEGTSNPNLYWYRQAAGRGLQLLFYSVGIGQISSEVPQNLSASRPQDRQFILSSKKLLLSDSGFYLCASSGQEEFGNTIYFGEGSWLTVV.

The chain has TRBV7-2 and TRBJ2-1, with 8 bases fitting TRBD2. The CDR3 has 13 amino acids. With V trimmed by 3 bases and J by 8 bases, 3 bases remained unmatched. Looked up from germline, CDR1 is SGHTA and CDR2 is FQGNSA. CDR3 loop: CASSLTREDEQFF. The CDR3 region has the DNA TGTGCCAGCAGCTTGACGCGGGAGGATGAGCAGTTCTTC.

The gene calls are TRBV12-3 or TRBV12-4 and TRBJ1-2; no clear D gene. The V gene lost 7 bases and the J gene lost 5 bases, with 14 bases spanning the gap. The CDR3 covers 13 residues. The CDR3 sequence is CASTPRGRYGYTF. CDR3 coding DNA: TGTGCCAGCACCCCTCGAGGGAGGTATGGCTACACCTTC.

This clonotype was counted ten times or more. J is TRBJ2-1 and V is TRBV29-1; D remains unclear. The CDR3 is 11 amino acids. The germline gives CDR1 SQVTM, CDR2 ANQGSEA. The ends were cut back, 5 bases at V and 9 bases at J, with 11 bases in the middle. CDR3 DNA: TGCAGCGTTCATTCCGGCGCTGAGCAGTTCTTC. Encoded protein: CSVHSGAEQFF.

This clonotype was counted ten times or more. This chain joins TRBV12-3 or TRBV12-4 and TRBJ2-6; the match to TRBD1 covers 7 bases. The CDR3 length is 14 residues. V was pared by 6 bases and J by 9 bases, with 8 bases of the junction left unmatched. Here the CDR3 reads CASSPDRVVNVLTF. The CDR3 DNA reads TGTGCCAGCAGCCCTGACAGGGTTGTCAACGTCCTGACTTTC.

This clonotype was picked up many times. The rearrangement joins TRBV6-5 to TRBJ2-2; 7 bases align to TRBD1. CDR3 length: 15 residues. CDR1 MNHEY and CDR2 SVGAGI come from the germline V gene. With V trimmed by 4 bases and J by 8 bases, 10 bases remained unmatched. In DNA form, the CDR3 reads TGTGCCAGCAGTTCCGAACTGACAGGGTTGGGGGAGCTGTTTTTT. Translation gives CASSSELTGLGELFF.

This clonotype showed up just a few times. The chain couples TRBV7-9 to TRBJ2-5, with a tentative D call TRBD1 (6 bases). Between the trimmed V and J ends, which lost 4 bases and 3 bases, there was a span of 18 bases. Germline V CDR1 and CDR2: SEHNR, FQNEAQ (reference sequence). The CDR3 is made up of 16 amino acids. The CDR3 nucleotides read TGTGCCAGCAGCTATAGTCCAGGGGCTGGAGAAGAGACCCAGTACTTC. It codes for CASSYSPGAGEETQYF.

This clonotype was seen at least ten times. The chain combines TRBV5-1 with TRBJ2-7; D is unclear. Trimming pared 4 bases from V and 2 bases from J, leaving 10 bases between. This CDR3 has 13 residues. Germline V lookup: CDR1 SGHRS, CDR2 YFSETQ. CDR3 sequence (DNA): TGCGCCAGCAGCCCTGGTCAGCCCTACGAGCAGTACTTC. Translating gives CASSPGQPYEQYF.

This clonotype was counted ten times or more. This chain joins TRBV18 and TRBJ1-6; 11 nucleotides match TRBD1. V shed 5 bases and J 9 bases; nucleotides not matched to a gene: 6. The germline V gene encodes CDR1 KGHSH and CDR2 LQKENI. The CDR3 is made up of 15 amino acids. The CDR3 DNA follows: TGTGCCAGCTCAGACCGGACAGGGGGCGGTTCACCCCTCCACTTT. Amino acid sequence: CASSDRTGGGSPLHF.

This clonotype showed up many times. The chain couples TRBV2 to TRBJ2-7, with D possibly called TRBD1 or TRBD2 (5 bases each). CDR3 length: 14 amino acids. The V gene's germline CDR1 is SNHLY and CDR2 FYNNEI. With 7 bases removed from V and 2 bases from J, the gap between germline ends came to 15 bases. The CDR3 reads CASNPGTAAYEQYF. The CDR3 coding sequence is TGTGCCAGCAACCCCGGGACCGCGGCCTACGAGCAGTACTTC.

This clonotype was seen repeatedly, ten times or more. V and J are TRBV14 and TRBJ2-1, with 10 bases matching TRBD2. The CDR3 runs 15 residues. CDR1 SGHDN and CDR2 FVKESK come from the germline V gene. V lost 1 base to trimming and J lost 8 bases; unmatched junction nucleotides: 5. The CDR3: CASSQALAGPDEQFF. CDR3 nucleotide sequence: TGTGCCAGCAGCCAAGCACTAGCGGGACCCGATGAGCAGTTCTTC.

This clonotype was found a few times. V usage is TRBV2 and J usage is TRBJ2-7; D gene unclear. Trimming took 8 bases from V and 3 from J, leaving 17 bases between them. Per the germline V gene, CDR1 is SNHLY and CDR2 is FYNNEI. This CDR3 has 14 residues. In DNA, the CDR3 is TGTGCCAGCTGTCCCGTACCTACTCTCTACGAGCAGTACTTC. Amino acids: CASCPVPTLYEQYF.

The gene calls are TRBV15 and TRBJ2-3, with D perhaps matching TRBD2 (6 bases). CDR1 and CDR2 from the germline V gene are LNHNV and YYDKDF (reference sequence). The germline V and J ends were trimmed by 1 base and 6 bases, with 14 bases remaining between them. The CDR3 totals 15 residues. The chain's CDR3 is CATSRVGPGGDTQYF. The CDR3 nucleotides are TGTGCCACCAGCAGAGTAGGACCCGGAGGGGATACGCAGTATTTT.